This T cell receptor beta chain comes out of a study of lymphopenia after photon versus proton radiotherapy. Study-wide results and caveats: Survival link was tested only in deceased patients; proton benefit remains a possibility. A bigger post-nadir fall in TCR diversity correlated inversely with survival time in deceased patients. After the lymphocyte nadir, photon-treated repertoires showed oligoclonal expansion, especially of CD8+ Temra cells.

Germline V gene sequence: CDR1 MDHEN, CDR2 SYDVKM. Germline trimming cut 5 bases from V and 7 bases from J; bases unmatched to any gene: 11. The CDR3 is 16 residues long. Notes on this clone: Its specificity is not known.

Clones were read by immunoSEQ multiplex PCR, and TCRdb kept only the in-frame ones, dropping some. The sample records tens of thousands of clones, about 86% being singletons. Here the sequenced sample was peripheral blood, taken from a patient treated with proton-based radiotherapy. The chain employs TRBV28 and TRBJ2-1, with 10 bases aligning to TRBD2. The TCR originated in a woman in her 70s with pancreatic cancer. Some clones in this sample may be carry-over from other donors' samples. The CDR3 protein is CASSGTAGGFGNEQFF. Here the CDR3 DNA reads TGTGCCAGCAGTGGAACAGCGGGAGGGTTTGGGAATGAGCAGTTCTTC.